The clone carrying this TCR beta chain is a singleton in its sample. As handled by the study authors: Scientists estimated how many nucleated cells there were by amplifying reference gene primers. Data came from immunoSEQ multiplex PCR; TCRdb stores just in-frame clones and leaves some out. Clone size and V and J calls were adopted from that table, with D and trimming inferred from the DNA. The sample includes about 200,000 clones, over 70% of them seen just once. The CDR3 spans 15 residues. The ends were cut back, 4 bases at V and 0 bases at J, with 10 bases in the middle. Germline values: CDR1 LNHDA, CDR2 SQIVND (reference sequence). This record comes from a study of blood T cell repertoires in COVID-19.

This receptor was taken from a woman aged 70 to 79 with acute or convalescent COVID-19. The sequenced sample consisted of peripheral blood. V is TRBV19 and J is TRBJ1-5, with D maybe TRBD1 (6 bases). CDR3 amino acids: CASSNDRLSNQPQHF. CDR3 coding DNA: TGTGCCAGTAGTAATGACAGGCTTAGCAATCAGCCCCAGCATTTT.